The 18 T cell receptor beta chains reported below all come from one sample, sequenced in a study of regulatory T cells in long-lasting Graves disease. Relying on iRepertoire HTBI primers and Arm-PCR of CDR3 regions, the team built TCR beta libraries. One entry per CDR3 protein results from TCRdb running MiXCR on the multiplex PCR reads. The repertoire includes about 460,000 distinct CDR3 sequences, 20% to 25% of them detected once, and 13% sits in the top ten. Time point described: persistent/refractory GD, antithyroid drugs over 5 years with positive TRAb. The TCR library was made from RNA extracted from PBMCs. The sequencing here drew on peripheral blood mononuclear cells (PBMCs), taken when the disease was refractory, from a patient treated with antithyroid drugs. The receptors were gathered from a female donor with Graves disease.

This clonotype has a count of ten or more. The genes are TRBV5-1 and TRBJ2-7, with 7 bases that match TRBD1. The germline V gene has CDR1 SGHRS and CDR2 YFSETQ. The trim removed 4 bases at V and 4 bases at J, leaving 8 bases unmatched. The CDR3 runs to 14 residues. In nucleotides, the CDR3 is TGCGCCAGCAGCCCAAGACAGGGAATTTACGAGCAGTACTTC. This sequence encodes CASSPRQGIYEQYF.

The V gene is TRBV30, the J gene TRBJ1-1; the D is unclear. CDR1 and CDR2 (germline): GTSNPN, SVGIG (reference sequence). Trimming shortened V by 0 bases and J by 1 base, and 6 bases separated the two germline ends. The CDR3 is 13 amino acids. CDR3 sequence reads: CAWSVSENTEAFF. CDR3 nucleotide sequence: TGTGCCTGGAGTGTCAGTGAGAACACTGAAGCTTTCTTT.

The table lists this clonotype with many counts. The CDR3 DNA sequence: TGTGCCAGCAGCTTACCTGGACTAGCGGGGGGATACGAGCAGTACTTC. Its protein is CASSLPGLAGGYEQYF. The chain joins TRBV7-2 to TRBJ2-7; 14 bases agree with TRBD2. The J segment lost 4 bases and the V segment lost 2 bases, leaving 4 bases of the junction unmatched. The germline V gene encodes CDR1 SGHTA and CDR2 FQGNSA. The CDR3 runs to 16 residues.

The V call is TRBV7-3, the J call TRBJ2-2; the D is unclear. Germline CDR1 is SGHTA and CDR2 is FQGTGA. This CDR3 has 15 residues. Trimming cost V 5 bases and J 3 bases, with 13 bases left between them. CDR3 DNA: TGTGCCAGCAGCCCCTACACGGGTGACACCGGGGAGCTGTTTTTT. This encodes CASSPYTGDTGELFF.

This clonotype was counted ten times or more. As DNA, the CDR3 is TGTGCCAGCAGTGACCCACCCGCAGGGGCGCAAGAGACCCAGTACTTC. Amino acid sequence: CASSDPPAGAQETQYF. The chain has TRBV6-1 and TRBJ2-5, with a possible D match to TRBD1 (6 bases). The CDR3 has 16 residues. With 3 bases removed from V and 2 bases from J, the gap between germline ends came to 16 bases. Germline CDR1 reads MNHNS; CDR2 reads SASEGT.

This clonotype was observed many times. The CDR3 DNA is TGTGCCACCGCGCACACAGACGGCTATGGCTACACCTTC. Encoded protein: CATAHTDGYGYTF. The rearrangement joins TRBV10-3 to TRBJ1-2; D call uncertain. V gave up 10 bases and J gave up 4 bases, with 16 bases separating them. Germline-derived CDR1 and CDR2 are ENHRY and SYGVKD. The CDR3 is 13 residues long.

The chain couples TRBV12-5 to TRBJ1-4; weak D call: TRBD1 (6 bases). V lost 4 bases to trimming and J lost 8 bases, with 8 bases between them. This CDR3 is 12 amino acids long. Germline V lookup: CDR1 LGHNT, CDR2 FRNRAP. The CDR3 bases are TGTGCTAGTGGTTCGGACAGAGAAAAACTGTTTTTT. This encodes CASGSDREKLFF.

A few counts support this clonotype. The genes are TRBV9 and TRBJ1-1; 12 nucleotides line up with TRBD1. The CDR3 extends over 15 amino acids. The V segment lost 3 bases and the J segment 5 bases; nucleotides outside the gene matches: 5. Per the germline V gene, CDR1 is SGDLS and CDR2 is YYNGEE. CDR3 sequence: CASSATGQGATEAFF. CDR3 DNA sequence: TGTGCCAGCAGCGCCACGGGACAGGGGGCGACTGAAGCTTTCTTT.

This clonotype was seen at least ten times. The J gene is TRBJ2-5, the V gene TRBV7-2; 12 positions match TRBD2. The trim removed 3 bases at V and 2 bases at J, leaving 1 base unmatched. The CDR3 has 15 amino acids. CDR1 and CDR2 (germline): SGHTA, FQGNSA. The CDR3 DNA follows: TGTGCCAGCAGCTTGGGGACTAGCGGGCAAGAGACCCAGTACTTC. It encodes CASSLGTSGQETQYF.

This clonotype appeared a few times. The J gene is TRBJ1-1, the V gene TRBV14; D unresolved. The CDR3 totals 17 residues. Trimming left V 1 base short and J 0 bases short, with 15 bases between. Germline lookup yields CDR1 SGHDN and CDR2 FVKESK. This CDR3 reads CASSQASVGRLNTEAFF. In nucleotides, the CDR3 is TGTGCCAGCAGCCAAGCCAGCGTCGGACGGCTGAACACTGAAGCTTTCTTT.

This chain connects TRBV4-1 to TRBJ1-1; D call uncertain. This CDR3 spans 16 amino acids. Germline V gene sequence: CDR1 MGHRA, CDR2 YSYEKL. Trimming removed 1 base at V and 0 bases at J, with 12 bases between. The CDR3 DNA reads TGCGCCAGCAGCCAAGGGGCCGTCCTCATGAACACTGAAGCTTTCTTT. It yields the protein CASSQGAVLMNTEAFF.

This clonotype was counted ten times or more. The DNA of the CDR3 is TGTGCCAGCAGCTCTACCGGGACAGGCTACGAGCAGTACTTC. It encodes CASSSTGTGYEQYF. The chain employs TRBV7-9 and TRBJ2-7; TRBD1 agrees at 8 bases. This CDR3 has 14 residues. The germline V gene encodes CDR1 SEHNR and CDR2 FQNEAQ (reference sequence). Trimming cost V 4 bases and J 3 bases; bases outside gene matches: 5.

There are many counts of this clonotype. This rearrangement joins TRBV6-1 to TRBJ1-5; D may be TRBD1 (5 bases). The ends were cut back, 5 bases at V and 5 bases at J, with 10 bases in the middle. In germline, CDR1 is MNHNS, CDR2 SASEGT. The CDR3 has 13 residues. CDR3 nucleotide sequence: TGTGCCAGCAGTCGGGGGGGGGATCAGCCCCAGCATTTT. Translation gives CASSRGGDQPQHF.

Details on this clonotype: A much more abundant neighbour one base away suggests this may be a read error. The chain combines TRBV6-1 with TRBJ1-6, with TRBD1 matching 7 bases. Germline V gene sequence: CDR1 MNHNS, CDR2 SASEGT. CDR3 length equals 14 residues. CDR3 sequence reads: CASTSDRVDSLLHF. Written as DNA, the CDR3 is TGTGCCAGCACCTCCGACAGGGTTGATTCACTCCTCCACTTT.

This clonotype occurred many times. This chain uses TRBV2 with TRBJ1-1, with D possibly matching TRBD1 (5 bases). CDR3 length equals 13 residues. V lost 6 bases and J 3 bases, leaving 11 bases between the germline ends. CDR1 and CDR2 from the germline V gene are SNHLY and FYNNEI. Here the CDR3 DNA reads TGTGCCAGCAGAGGGGCCTCGTACACTGAAGCTTTCTTT. This codes for CASRGASYTEAFF.

In regard to this clonotype: Its ends do not fully match the called genes, so a read error is possible. The V call is TRBV7-7, the J call TRBJ1-5; D is unclear. CDR1 and CDR2 (germline): SSHAT, FNYEAQ (reference sequence). This CDR3 is built from 13 residues. The DNA for the CDR3 is TGTGCTAGCAGCTTAAGGTCACTCCAGCCCCAGCATTTT. Translated: CASSLRSLQPQHF.

This clonotype was recorded at least ten times. The rearrangement links TRBV6-5 to TRBJ1-2, with D uncertain. Germline CDR1 is MNHEY and CDR2 is SVGAGI. V shed 0 bases and J shed 6 bases, with 5 bases lying between them. The CDR3 is 12 amino acids. The CDR3 here is CASSYSGHGYTF. Written as DNA, the CDR3 is TGTGCCAGCAGTTACTCAGGGCATGGCTACACCTTC.

The CDR3 region is CATSVPGDYGYTF. The CDR3 nucleotides read TGTGCCACCAGTGTTCCCGGTGACTATGGCTACACCTTC. This chain links TRBV24-1 with TRBJ1-2; D gene uncertain. This CDR3 spans 13 amino acids. Germline CDR1 is KGHDR and CDR2 is SFDVKD. V dropped 5 bases and J dropped 3 bases, with 9 bases sitting between them.